This TCR beta chain came from a study of cytomegalovirus exposure and HLA in healthy donors. Regarding the study as a whole: TCR beta chains numbering approximately 150 were designated cytomegalovirus-associated. CMV antigen specificity of three CMV-associated chains was confirmed in vitro.

The method was immunoSEQ multiplex PCR; TCRdb's version includes in-frame clones alone and lacks a portion of them. The sample lists 150,000 to 180,000 clones; 86% were seen once. J lost 3 bases, V lost 2 bases, and 3 bases had no gene match. The CDR3 spans 15 residues. Germline V gene lookup returns CDR1 SGHVS and CDR2 FQNEAQ. The donors formed part of the roughly 110-subject validation cohort, distinct from the roughly 670-subject first cohort. This clone was seen many times. The antigen is undetermined. Sequenced sample: PBMCs. The J gene is TRBJ1-5, the V gene TRBV7-8; 8 nucleotides line up with TRBD1. The TCR originated in a human donor in good health. For the CDR3, the DNA is TGTGCCAGCAGCTTAAACAGGGGGGCCAATCAGCCCCAGCATTTT. Its protein product is CASSLNRGANQPQHF. The full variable domain, in which reference TRBV7-8 and TRBJ1-5 provide the parts outside the CDR3, is GAGVSQSPRYKVAKRGQDVALRCDPISGHVSLFWYQQALGQGPEFLTYFQNEAQLDKSGLPSDRFFAERPEGSVSTLKIQRTQQEDSAVYLCASSLNRGANQPQHFGDGTRLSIL.